The source of this T cell receptor beta chain is a study of blood T cell repertoires in COVID-19. Study-level background: The United States, Italy and Spain were the sources of the acute and convalescent COVID-19 samples. T cells, B-cell-depleted T cells, or PBMCs supplied cDNA or gDNA.

Germline CDR1 LNHDA, CDR2 SQIVND (reference sequence). The CDR3 runs 12 residues. V was cut by 11 bases and J by 4 bases, with 14 bases left in between. Authors' methods: Reference gene primer amplification gave nucleated cell count estimates. Produced via immunoSEQ multiplex PCR; TCRdb's table is partial and in-frame only. V and J calls and clone size come straight from that table; D and trimming were deduced from the DNA. The sample holds about 360,000 clones, around 90% seen once. The origin of this receptor is a human donor in a cohort sampled during active COVID-19. The chain employs TRBV19 and TRBJ1-1; D not certain. The sample was peripheral blood. The CDR3 region has the DNA TGTGCCGCCAGCACGGGGAGCACTGAAGCTTTCTTT. This codes for CAASTGSTEAFF.